The 28 T cell receptor beta chains given below trace back to one sample, sequenced in a study of cytomegalovirus exposure and HLA in healthy donors (dated by TCRdb to about 2017). Receptors were amplified or captured by the immunoSEQ multiplex PCR assay. The multiplex PCR relied on a mix of 60 forward primers for TCR Vbeta segments and 13 reverse primers for TCR Jbeta segments. The clones in this table, taken by TCRdb from immuneACCESS, are in-frame only. Not every clone is retained; where verified, under half of the shortfall comes from an unresolved V gene, and the cause of the rest is unknown. The table held for this sample gives about 48,000 clones. 5.5% to 7% of the sample belongs to the ten largest clones. Sequenced material: PBMCs. These receptor sequences come from a male donor in good health and CMV-seropositive.

The rearrangement joins TRBV6-5 to TRBJ1-2, with TRBD1 matching over 9 bases. In germline, CDR1 is MNHEY, CDR2 SVGAGI. The CDR3 contains 14 residues. Unmatched junction bases numbered 6, after V lost 6 bases and J lost 4 bases. The CDR3 reads CASSRGQGPYGYTF. In DNA form, the CDR3 reads TGTGCCAGCAGCCGCGGACAGGGGCCCTATGGCTACACCTTC.

The chain is built from TRBV4-1 and TRBJ2-5; D might be TRBD2 (6 bases). The CDR3 has 17 amino acids. Trimming shortened V by 5 bases and J by 2 bases, and 21 bases separated the two germline ends. Germline values: CDR1 MGHRA, CDR2 YSYEKL. The chain's CDR3 is CASSDLGLSKWQETQYF. CDR3 bases: TGCGCCAGCAGCGACCTGGGACTTTCCAAGTGGCAAGAGACCCAGTACTTC.

The chain uses TRBV7-9 and TRBJ2-5; a weak D match, TRBD2 (7 bases). This CDR3 has 16 amino acids. The germline V gene encodes CDR1 SEHNR and CDR2 FQNEAQ (reference sequence). The V end lost 4 bases, the J end lost 0 bases, and 15 bases lay between the germline ends. The CDR3 nucleotides read TGTGCCAGCAGCTCCCCCCCGGGGGGCTACCAAGAGACCCAGTACTTC. This encodes CASSSPPGGYQETQYF.

J is TRBJ1-3 and V is TRBV6-1; TRBD1 might be the D (6 bases). The CDR3 is made up of 14 amino acids. Germline V CDR1 and CDR2: MNHNS, SASEGT. The V and J ends lost 2 bases and 2 bases respectively, with 7 bases between them. The CDR3 DNA reads TGTGCCAGCAGTGAATACAGGGCTGGAAACACCATATATTTT. Translating it yields CASSEYRAGNTIYF.

The chain uses TRBV6-1 and TRBJ1-4; D might be TRBD1 (5 bases). CDR1 MNHNS and CDR2 SASEGT come from the germline V gene. Trimming stripped 6 bases from V and 8 bases from J, with 16 bases between. The CDR3 length is 14 residues. CDR3 DNA sequence: TGTGCCAGCAGCGATCCCCGTGGGGGGGAAAAACTGTTTTTT. Protein: CASSDPRGGEKLFF.

The V and J genes are TRBV5-1 and TRBJ2-7; 8 bases agree with TRBD1. CDR1 SGHRS and CDR2 YFSETQ come from the germline V gene. V shed 1 base and J 5 bases; nucleotides not matched to a gene: 14. This CDR3 has 17 residues. Here the CDR3 reads CASSLTRTGNVVHEQYF. CDR3 in DNA: TGCGCCAGCAGCTTGACTCGGACAGGGAACGTGGTCCACGAGCAGTACTTC.

The chain links TRBV7-2 to TRBJ2-3; 10 bases are a match to TRBD2. CDR3 length equals 17 residues. V trimming: 3 bases; J trimming: 3 bases; junction bases outside the gene matches: 9. Germline CDR1 is SGHTA and CDR2 is FQGNSA. The CDR3 reads CASSFLPAGGRTDTQYF. CDR3 nucleotides: TGTGCCAGCAGCTTCCTCCCAGCGGGGGGGAGGACAGATACGCAGTATTTT.

The rearrangement uses TRBV4-3 and TRBJ2-6; 7 bases match TRBD1. V shed 5 bases, J shed 2 bases, and the junction held 3 bases outside the gene matches. From germline, CDR1 is LGHNA and CDR2 YSLEER. The CDR3 sequence is 15 residues long. CDR3 bases: TGCGCCAGCAGCTTACAGGGGCCTGGGGCCAACGTCCTGACTTTC. This translates into CASSLQGPGANVLTF.

The chain employs TRBV6-1 and TRBJ1-5; the D gene is possibly TRBD1 (6 bases). V was pared by 4 bases and J by 0 bases, with 13 bases between. Germline CDR1 is MNHNS and CDR2 is SASEGT. This CDR3 is built from 16 residues. The DNA of the CDR3 is TGTGCCAGCAGTGGCTTGGACAGCTATAGCAATCAGCCCCAGCATTTT. Residues: CASSGLDSYSNQPQHF.

This chain joins TRBV5-1 and TRBJ1-2; a weak D match, TRBD1 (6 bases). Germline V gene sequence: CDR1 SGHRS, CDR2 YFSETQ. The CDR3 has 15 amino acids. Trimming left V 3 bases short and J 0 bases short, with 12 bases between. CDR3 amino acids: CASSSGTPANYGYTF. DNA of the CDR3: TGCGCCAGCAGCTCCGGGACACCGGCTAACTATGGCTACACCTTC.

The chain joins TRBV7-3 to TRBJ1-5; 7 bases match TRBD1. Germline CDR1 reads SGHTA; CDR2 reads FQGTGA. This CDR3 contains 13 residues. Trimming cost V 2 bases and J 5 bases; bases outside gene matches: 0. This chain's CDR3 is CASSLDRDQPQHF. The DNA for the CDR3 is TGTGCCAGCAGCTTAGACAGGGATCAGCCCCAGCATTTT.

J is TRBJ2-5 and V is TRBV9; D might be TRBD2 (6 bases). The V gene's germline CDR1 is SGDLS and CDR2 YYNGEE. The CDR3 is 14 amino acids. V was pared by 0 bases and J by 5 bases, with 11 bases between. The CDR3 nucleotides are TGTGCCAGCAGCGTAGTGGGGGGTATGGAGACCCAGTACTTC. Translation: CASSVVGGMETQYF.

This chain joins TRBV5-6 and TRBJ2-1; 11 bases agree with TRBD2. Trimming at V came to 5 bases and at J to 4 bases, leaving 8 bases not matched to a gene. This CDR3 is built from 16 residues. Germline V CDR1 and CDR2: SGHDT, YYEEEE. The CDR3: CASRPELAGAYNEQFF. The CDR3 DNA reads as TGTGCCAGCAGACCCGAACTAGCGGGAGCTTACAATGAGCAGTTCTTC.

The chain recombines TRBV7-2 with TRBJ1-5; the match to TRBD1 covers 9 bases. The CDR3 contains 16 residues. Germline values: CDR1 SGHTA, CDR2 FQGNSA. V dropped 0 bases and J dropped 4; count of bases not matched to a gene: 4. The CDR3 protein is CASSLAQGAPNQPQHF. The CDR3 nucleotides are TGTGCCAGCAGCTTAGCACAGGGGGCCCCTAATCAGCCCCAGCATTTT.

V usage is TRBV19 and J usage is TRBJ1-3; no firm D call. Germline lookup yields CDR1 LNHDA and CDR2 SQIVND (reference sequence). Deletions cut 3 bases from V and 0 bases from J, with 9 bases between. This CDR3 has 15 amino acids. In DNA form, the CDR3 reads TGTGCCAGTAGTATCCCCCTACCCTCTGGAAACACCATATATTTT. Translating gives CASSIPLPSGNTIYF.

CDR3: CASSQDMNTEAFF. As DNA, the CDR3 is TGTGCCAGCTCCCAGGACATGAACACTGAAGCTTTCTTT. This chain connects TRBV18 to TRBJ1-1; D may be TRBD1 (5 bases). This CDR3 is 13 amino acids long. Germline V gives CDR1 KGHSH, CDR2 LQKENI. V was clipped by 6 bases and J by 0 bases, with 8 bases between them.

The gene calls are TRBV7-2 and TRBJ1-2; D gene ambiguous. This CDR3 has 15 amino acids. Trimming shortened V by 1 base and J by 0 bases, and 9 bases separated the two germline ends. CDR1 SGHTA and CDR2 FQGNSA come from the germline V gene. The DNA for the CDR3 is TGTGCCAGCAGCTTAGTTCCAGCGGCTAACTATGGCTACACCTTC. This gives the protein CASSLVPAANYGYTF.

The chain employs TRBV6-1 and TRBJ1-3; no clear D gene. The CDR3 length is 13 residues. The V end was cut by 1 base, the J end by 7 bases, with 8 bases between. Germline assignment: CDR1 MNHNS and CDR2 SASEGT. CDR3 nucleotide sequence: TGTGCCAGCAGTGAAGGCCCCGGTAACACCATATATTTT. Its protein product is CASSEGPGNTIYF.

This chain uses TRBV7-9 with TRBJ2-7; D gene unclear. The CDR3 is 12 residues long. Germline values: CDR1 SEHNR, CDR2 FQNEAQ (reference sequence). The V and J ends lost 4 bases and 2 bases respectively, with 6 bases between them. Here the CDR3 DNA reads TGTGCCAGCAGCTCCTCTGCCTACGAGCAGTACTTC. Amino acids: CASSSSAYEQYF. Drawing the rest from reference TRBV7-9 and TRBJ2-7, the complete variable domain is DTGVSQNPRHKITKRGQNVTFRCDPISEHNRLYWYRQTLGQGPEFLTYFQNEAQLEKSRLLSDRFSAERPKGSFSTLEIQRTEQGDSAMYLCASSSSAYEQYFGPGTRLTVT.

V is TRBV5-1 and J is TRBJ2-5; TRBD2 is a possible D gene (5 bases). The CDR3 sequence is 11 residues long. Germline CDR1 and CDR2: SGHRS and YFSETQ. V was clipped by 4 bases and J by 5 bases, with 6 bases between them. Here the CDR3 reads CASSPGETQYF. The CDR3 DNA follows: TGCGCCAGCAGCCCGGGGGAGACCCAGTACTTC.

The J gene is TRBJ1-5, the V gene TRBV5-4, with 8 bases aligning to TRBD1. After removal of 5 bases from V and 7 bases from J, the junction contained 8 bases not matched to a gene. The CDR3 sequence is 14 residues long. Germline V gene sequence: CDR1 SGHNT, CDR2 YYREEE (reference sequence). As DNA, the CDR3 is TGTGCCAGCAGTCGACGACAGGGGAGACAGCCCCAGCATTTT. Its protein product is CASSRRQGRQPQHF.

CDR3 amino acids: CASSKLVPKGGETQYF. The CDR3 bases are TGTGCCAGCAGCAAACTTGTGCCCAAAGGAGGAGAGACCCAGTACTTC. V usage is TRBV7-2 and J usage is TRBJ2-5; tentative D call: TRBD2 (5 bases). Germline values: CDR1 SGHTA, CDR2 FQGNSA. Between the trimmed V and J ends, which lost 5 bases and 4 bases, there was a span of 20 bases. The CDR3 totals 16 residues.

The chain recombines TRBV5-4 with TRBJ1-6; 7 positions match TRBD1. The CDR3 length is 15 residues. Germline loops: CDR1 SGHNT, CDR2 YYREEE (reference sequence). J lost 7 bases, V lost 4 bases, and 8 bases had no gene match. The CDR3 DNA reads as TGTGCCAGCAGCGGACCGGGACAGAGCAATTCACCCCTCCACTTT. Protein product: CASSGPGQSNSPLHF.

The gene calls are TRBV27 and TRBJ2-5; 8 nucleotides line up with TRBD2. The trim removed 4 bases at V and 2 bases at J, leaving 3 bases unmatched. The CDR3 is 14 amino acids. Germline values: CDR1 MNHEY, CDR2 SMNVEV (reference sequence). CDR3 loop: CASSSRGVQETQYF. Here the CDR3 DNA reads TGTGCCAGCAGTTCGCGGGGGGTTCAAGAGACCCAGTACTTC.

CDR3 in DNA: TGTGCCAGCAGCAGGACCCCGGACAGGGACACCGGGGAGCTGTTTTTT. Translated, it gives CASSRTPDRDTGELFF. This sequence joins TRBV6-4 and TRBJ2-2; 8 nucleotides match TRBD1. Germline V gene sequence: CDR1 MRHNA, CDR2 SNTAGT. This CDR3 region has 16 residues. The V gene end was trimmed by 6 bases and the J gene end by 3 bases; junction bases not matched to a gene: 9.

This CDR3 reads CASSLLDRVGTEAFF. In nucleotides, the CDR3 is TGCGCCAGCAGCTTACTTGACAGGGTGGGCACTGAAGCTTTCTTT. The V call is TRBV5-1, the J call TRBJ1-1, with 7 bases fitting TRBD1. This CDR3 contains 15 residues. The germline CDR1 and CDR2 sequences are SGHRS and YFSETQ. V lost 2 bases to trimming and J lost 4 bases; unmatched junction nucleotides: 8.

DNA of the CDR3: TGTGCCAGCAGCTTAAGCTGGGCAGGGGAGCTGTTTTTT. It encodes CASSLSWAGELFF. The chain carries TRBV11-1 and TRBJ2-2; D is undetermined. V was cut by 2 bases and J by 8 bases, with 9 bases left in between. Looked up from germline, CDR1 is SGHAT and CDR2 is FQDESV (reference sequence). The CDR3 totals 13 residues.

DNA of the CDR3: TGTGCCAGCAGCCTCGGCTACAATGAGCAGTTCTTC. Residues: CASSLGYNEQFF. The V gene is TRBV7-9, the J gene TRBJ2-1; D not resolved. The CDR3 loop spans 12 amino acids. The V gene lost 5 bases and the J gene lost 3 bases, with 5 bases spanning the gap. Germline lookup yields CDR1 SEHNR and CDR2 FQNEAQ (reference sequence).